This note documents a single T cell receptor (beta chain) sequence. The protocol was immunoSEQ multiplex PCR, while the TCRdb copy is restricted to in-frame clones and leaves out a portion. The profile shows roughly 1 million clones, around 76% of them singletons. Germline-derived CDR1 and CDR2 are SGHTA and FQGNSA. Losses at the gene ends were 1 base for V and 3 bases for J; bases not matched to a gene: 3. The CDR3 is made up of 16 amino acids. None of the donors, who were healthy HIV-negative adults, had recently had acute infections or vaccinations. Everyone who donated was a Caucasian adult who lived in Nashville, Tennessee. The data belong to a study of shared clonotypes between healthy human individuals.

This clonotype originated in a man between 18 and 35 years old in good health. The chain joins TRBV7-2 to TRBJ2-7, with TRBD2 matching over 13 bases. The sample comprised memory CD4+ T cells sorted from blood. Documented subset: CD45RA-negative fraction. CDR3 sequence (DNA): TGTGCCAGCAGCTTAGGACTAGCGGGAGGTGGCTACGAGCAGTACTTC. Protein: CASSLGLAGGGYEQYF.